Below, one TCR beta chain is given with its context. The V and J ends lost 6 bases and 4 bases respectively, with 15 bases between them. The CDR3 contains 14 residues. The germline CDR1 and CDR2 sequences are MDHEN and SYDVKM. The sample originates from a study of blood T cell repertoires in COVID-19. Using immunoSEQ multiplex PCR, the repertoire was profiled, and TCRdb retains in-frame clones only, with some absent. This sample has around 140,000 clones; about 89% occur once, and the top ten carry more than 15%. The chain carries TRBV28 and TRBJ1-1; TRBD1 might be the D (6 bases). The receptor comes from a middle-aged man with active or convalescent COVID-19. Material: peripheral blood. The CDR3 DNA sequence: TGTGCCAGCAGGCTCCAGAGGGGGGGCACTGAAGCTTTCTTT. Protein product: CASRLQRGGTEAFF.